Shown below are 19 T cell receptor beta chains from a single sample sequenced in a study of T-cell memory formation after mild COVID-19. Each CDR3 protein is one row after TCRdb ran MiXCR on the 5' RACE reads. The sample records roughly 580,000 distinct CDR3 sequences, more than 15% being singletons. The sequenced material came from PBMCs or a T cell subset sorted from them (not recorded which). These receptors were taken from an adult woman who had mild COVID-19 (a few samples of this study predate the infection). Cell type and time point are not known.

This clonotype showed up just a few times. The rearrangement links TRBV5-1 to TRBJ2-5, with 8 bases identical to TRBD1. V was pared by 4 bases and J by 3 bases, with 5 bases of the junction left unmatched. This CDR3 region has 14 residues. CDR1 SGHRS and CDR2 YFSETQ come from the germline V gene. The CDR3: CASSPKDREETQYF. CDR3 in DNA: TGCGCCAGCAGCCCCAAGGACAGGGAAGAGACCCAGTACTTC.

This sequence joins TRBV5-1 and TRBJ2-3; D unresolved. CDR1 and CDR2 (germline): SGHRS, YFSETQ. The ends were cut back, 8 bases at V and 3 bases at J, with 10 bases in the middle. CDR3 length: 12 residues. The CDR3 spells CASTLGTDTQYF. The CDR3 DNA follows: TGCGCCAGTACCTTAGGAACAGATACGCAGTATTTT.

The V gene is TRBV11-2, the J gene TRBJ2-7, with D maybe TRBD1 (6 bases). Germline V gene lookup returns CDR1 SGHAT and CDR2 FQNNGV. Trimming left V 5 bases short and J 3 bases short, with 14 bases between. The length of the CDR3 is 14 residues. The CDR3 region has the DNA TGTGCCAGCAGCCACAGGGTTCAAGGCTACGAGCAGTACTTC. Protein: CASSHRVQGYEQYF.

This chain connects TRBV5-6 to TRBJ2-3; D is unresolved. The V and J ends lost 10 bases and 1 base respectively, with 10 bases between them. The CDR3 sequence is 12 residues long. Per germline, CDR1 SGHDT and CDR2 YYEEEE. The CDR3 spells CACSLRTDTQYF. The CDR3 DNA reads TGTGCCTGCTCCCTACGCACAGATACGCAGTATTTT.

The chain employs TRBV7-3 and TRBJ2-1, with 7 bases matching TRBD1. Germline CDR1 is SGHTA and CDR2 is FQGTGA. V lost 5 bases, J lost 8 bases, and 12 bases stayed unmatched. The CDR3 covers 15 residues. The CDR3 spells CASSLTREGGYEQFF. CDR3 DNA sequence: TGTGCCAGCAGCCTCACCAGGGAAGGGGGCTATGAGCAGTTCTTC.

This clonotype has only a few counts. The genes are TRBV7-8 and TRBJ1-5; D is uncertain. In germline, CDR1 is SGHVS, CDR2 FQNEAQ. V was shortened by 2 bases and J by 6 bases, with 14 bases between the two germline ends. The CDR3 spans 15 residues. The CDR3 spells CASSLLTGKVQPQHF. In DNA, the CDR3 is TGTGCCAGCAGCTTACTAACCGGGAAAGTTCAGCCCCAGCATTTT.

This clonotype was seen once. The V and J genes are TRBV6-1 and TRBJ1-1; perhaps TRBD1 as D (6 bases). V shed 3 bases and J shed 4 bases, with 9 bases lying between them. The CDR3 spans 13 residues. The germline V gene has CDR1 MNHNS and CDR2 SASEGT. The DNA of the CDR3 is TGTGCCAGCAGTGATACAGGGTTCACTGAAGCTTTCTTT. It codes for CASSDTGFTEAFF.

This clonotype turned up a few times. DNA of the CDR3: TGCAGTGCTAGAGATGGCCCACCGGGGTTTAGGGGGAGCTCCTATAATTCACCCCTCCACTTT. This codes for CSARDGPPGFRGSSYNSPLHF. V gene TRBV20-1 combines with J gene TRBJ1-6, with D perhaps TRBD1 (6 bases). CDR3 length: 21 amino acids. V was shortened by 0 bases and J by 0 bases, with 24 bases between the two germline ends. The germline V gene has CDR1 DFQATT and CDR2 SNEGSKA (reference sequence).

The chain links TRBV7-3 to TRBJ1-6, with D uncertain. CDR3 size: 14 residues. The germline V and J ends were trimmed by 6 bases and 1 base, with 7 bases remaining between them. Germline V gene data show CDR1 as SGHTA and CDR2 as FQGTGA. The CDR3 DNA reads TGTGCCAGCAGAAAGGGATCCTATAATTCACCCCTCCACTTT. Protein product: CASRKGSYNSPLHF.

The V call is TRBV29-1, the J call TRBJ1-1; unclear D gene. CDR1 SQVTM and CDR2 ANQGSEA come from the germline V gene. The germline V and J ends were trimmed by 7 bases and 1 base, with 7 bases remaining between them. The CDR3 covers 11 residues. CDR3 loop: CSALKNTEAFF. The CDR3 nucleotides read TGCAGCGCATTAAAGAACACTGAAGCTTTCTTT.

The chain couples TRBV7-3 to TRBJ2-3, with 8 bases matching TRBD1. Germline trimming cut 2 bases from V and 6 bases from J; bases unmatched to any gene: 7. This CDR3 is built from 15 residues. CDR1 SGHTA and CDR2 FQGTGA come from the germline V gene. CDR3 nucleotide sequence: TGTGCCAGCAGCTTAGGGACAGGAGTAGTCGATACGCAGTATTTT. Its translation: CASSLGTGVVDTQYF.

This clonotype was found a few times. The rearrangement links TRBV9 to TRBJ2-2, with D possibly being TRBD1 (6 bases). CDR3 length: 15 residues. Per germline, CDR1 SGDLS and CDR2 YYNGEE. V dropped 1 base and J dropped 1 base, with 8 bases sitting between them. As DNA, the CDR3 is TGTGCCAGCAGCGTACGGGGACAGAACACCGGGGAGCTGTTTTTT. Its translation is CASSVRGQNTGELFF. The full variable domain, with the rest looked up from reference TRBV9 and TRBJ2-2, is DSGVTQTPKHLITATGQRVTLRCSPRSGDLSVYWYQQSLDQGLQFLIQYYNGEERAKGNILERFSAQQFPDLHSELNLSSLELGDSALYFCASSVRGQNTGELFFGEGSRLTVL.

This clonotype has ten or more counts. The chain combines TRBV7-2 with TRBJ2-7; a weak D match, TRBD2 (5 bases). Deletions cut 1 base from V and 4 bases from J, with 8 bases between. The CDR3 has 13 residues. The germline gives CDR1 SGHTA, CDR2 FQGNSA. CDR3 DNA: TGTGCCAGCAGCTTAGTAGAGGGTTACGAGCAGTACTTC. It encodes CASSLVEGYEQYF.

This clonotype came up many times. The chain uses TRBV20-1 and TRBJ2-1; 12 bases are shared with TRBD2. The CDR3 contains 14 residues. The germline V gene encodes CDR1 DFQATT and CDR2 SNEGSKA (reference sequence). Trimming at V came to 5 bases and at J to 7 bases, leaving 6 bases not matched to a gene. The DNA for the CDR3 is TGCAGTGCTCCTAGCGGGAGGGTCCCTAATGAGCAGTTCTTC. Its translation: CSAPSGRVPNEQFF.

The CDR3 DNA sequence: TGTGCCAGCAGCCAAAGGGGGCGCTCCCTGGAAAAACTGTTTTTT. This gives the protein CASSQRGRSLEKLFF. This rearrangement joins TRBV3-1 to TRBJ1-4; 7 bases are a match to TRBD1. The V and J ends lost 2 bases and 8 bases, in that order; junction bases with no gene match: 8. CDR1 and CDR2 from the germline V gene are LGHDT and YNNKEL (reference sequence). The CDR3 is 15 amino acids.

This clonotype was observed once. One base away lies a much larger clone, so this may be a sequencing read error. The V gene is TRBV3-1, the J gene TRBJ2-4, with 9 bases aligning to TRBD1. Germline lookup yields CDR1 LGHDT and CDR2 YNNKEL (reference sequence). There are 14 residues in the CDR3. J gave up 8 bases and V 7 bases, and 9 bases lay outside the gene matches. The CDR3: CASIAGTGKDIQYF. CDR3 coding DNA: TGTGCCAGCATCGCCGGGACAGGGAAGGACATTCAGTACTTC.

This clonotype came up a few times. CDR3 region: CASSFTGGAYEKLFF. The CDR3 region has the DNA TGTGCCAGCAGTTTTACAGGGGGCGCTTATGAAAAACTGTTTTTT. This chain uses TRBV12-3 or TRBV12-4 with TRBJ1-4, with 9 bases that match TRBD1. The V gene end was trimmed by 3 bases and the J gene end by 6 bases; junction bases not matched to a gene: 5. This CDR3 spans 15 amino acids.

This clonotype was counted a few times. This sequence joins TRBV12-3 or TRBV12-4 and TRBJ2-1, with D tentatively TRBD1 (6 bases). Trimming left V 7 bases short and J 5 bases short, with 15 bases between. This CDR3 is built from 14 residues. The CDR3 coding sequence is TGTGCCAGCAAACGACAGGCGAGCCACAATGAGCAGTTCTTC. Translated, it gives CASKRQASHNEQFF.

The sample holds a few counts of this clonotype. This sequence joins TRBV7-8 and TRBJ2-1, with 9 bases lining up with TRBD1. Germline-derived CDR1 and CDR2 are SGHVS and FQNEAQ. The CDR3 contains 19 residues. J gave up 5 bases and V 5 bases, and 19 bases lay outside the gene matches. The DNA for the CDR3 is TGTGCCAGCAGCCTGGGGGGGACAGGGAGGCATGGGCCCCACAATGAGCAGTTCTTC. Amino acids: CASSLGGTGRHGPHNEQFF.